The 18 T cell receptor beta chains reported below all come from one sample, sequenced in a study of T cells in Graves' hyperthyroidism and ophthalmopathy. Amplified regions were TCR beta CDR3 sequences from RNA transcripts. A set of HTBI primers served as the primers for a first-round RT-PCR of the TCR CDR3. One entry per CDR3 protein, called by TCRdb with MiXCR from the multiplex PCR reads. The table shows around 420,000 distinct CDR3 sequences, with around 13% occurring only once. The source material was blood. The receptors derive from a woman aged 18-29 years with Graves' hyperthyroidism.

The chain couples TRBV5-1 to TRBJ1-1, with D unresolved. The CDR3 totals 14 residues. Germline CDR1 reads SGHRS; CDR2 reads YFSETQ. V was pared by 0 bases and J by 5 bases, with 11 bases between. The CDR3 reads CASSLGAFGTEAFF. The CDR3, as DNA: TGCGCCAGCAGCTTGGGGGCGTTCGGGACTGAAGCTTTCTTT.

This clonotype has ten or more counts. The chain recombines TRBV28 with TRBJ2-3; TRBD2 matches 12 bases. Germline-derived CDR1 and CDR2 are MDHEN and SYDVKM. Trimming took 6 bases from V and 2 from J; bases not matched to a gene: 12. The CDR3 runs 18 residues. The CDR3 loop reads CASRARPTSGRNTDTQYF. CDR3 sequence (DNA): TGTGCCAGCAGGGCTCGTCCTACTAGCGGGAGGAACACAGATACGCAGTATTTT.

This clonotype was detected many times. The chain combines TRBV20-1 with TRBJ2-4, with a tentative D call TRBD1 (5 bases). Trimming shortened V by 1 base and J by 6 bases, and 16 bases separated the two germline ends. CDR1 and CDR2 from the germline V gene are DFQATT and SNEGSKA (reference sequence). The CDR3 is 15 residues long. The CDR3 region has the DNA TGCAGTGCTAGAGCTGTATACGGCGACAGAAACATTCAGTACTTC. Encoded protein: CSARAVYGDRNIQYF.

This clonotype has a count of ten or more. V and J are TRBV20-1 and TRBJ2-1; perhaps TRBD2 as D (6 bases). The CDR3 has 15 residues. The V and J ends lost 3 bases and 6 bases respectively, with 18 bases between them. Germline CDR1 reads DFQATT; CDR2 reads SNEGSKA (reference sequence). The chain's CDR3 is CSARNTGLRSNEQFF. In DNA, the CDR3 is TGCAGTGCTAGGAACACGGGACTCCGAAGCAATGAGCAGTTCTTC.

This clonotype was seen repeatedly, ten times or more. This sequence joins TRBV5-8 and TRBJ1-2; D is undetermined. This CDR3 is 13 amino acids long. Germline-derived CDR1 and CDR2 are SGHTS and YDEGEE. Trimming removed 2 bases from V and 7 bases from J, with 12 bases in between. Written as DNA, the CDR3 is TGTGCCAGCAGCTTTCGGCGGACCGGTGGCTACACCTTC. Protein product: CASSFRRTGGYTF. Filled out from reference TRBV5-8 and TRBJ1-2, the complete variable domain reads EAGVTQSPTHLIKTRGQQATLRCSPISGHTSVYWYQQALGLGLQFLLWYDEGEERNRGNFPPRFSGRQFPNYSSELNVNALELEDSALYLCASSFRRTGGYTFGSGTRLTVV.

This clonotype was seen at least ten times. V and J are TRBV27 and TRBJ2-5; tentatively, D is TRBD1 or TRBD2 (5 bases each). Per the germline V gene, CDR1 is MNHEY and CDR2 is SMNVEV (reference sequence). V lost 6 bases to trimming and J lost 12 bases, with 23 bases between them. The CDR3 has 14 amino acids. CDR3 residues: CASRPGTRSPNEYF. As DNA, the CDR3 is TGTGCCAGCAGACCCGGGACCAGAAGTCCTAATGAGTACTTC.

This clonotype was seen many times. The J gene is TRBJ2-3, the V gene TRBV7-8; 8 bases map to TRBD2. Trimming took 5 bases from V and 5 from J; bases not matched to a gene: 12. The CDR3 length is 16 residues. The V gene's germline CDR1 is SGHVS and CDR2 FQNEAQ. The CDR3 region is CASSALAGGGRDTQYF. Here the CDR3 DNA reads TGTGCCAGCAGCGCGCTAGCGGGTGGGGGACGAGATACGCAGTATTTT. Using reference TRBV7-8 and TRBJ2-3 for the parts outside the CDR3, the full variable domain is GAGVSQSPRYKVAKRGQDVALRCDPISGHVSLFWYQQALGQGPEFLTYFQNEAQLDKSGLPSDRFFAERPEGSVSTLKIQRTQQEDSAVYLCASSALAGGGRDTQYFGPGTRLTVL.

This clonotype occurred a few times. The chain joins TRBV7-2 to TRBJ2-4; TRBD2 matches at 12 bases. V lost 1 base, J lost 0 bases, and 4 bases stayed unmatched. The CDR3 runs to 18 residues. Per the germline V gene, CDR1 is SGHTA and CDR2 is FQGNSA. The CDR3 DNA reads as TGTGCCAGCAGCTTAGGACTAGCGGGAGAACTAGCCAAAAACATTCAGTACTTC. It is translated as CASSLGLAGELAKNIQYF.

The chain recombines TRBV9 with TRBJ1-1; 8 nucleotides line up with TRBD1. CDR1 is SGDLS, CDR2 YYNGEE, per germline. CDR3 length equals 15 residues. V lost 4 bases and J lost 5; bases outside the gene matches: 10. The CDR3 nucleotides are TGTGCCAGCAGCACCGACACAGGGGGAGGAACTGAAGCTTTCTTT. Protein: CASSTDTGGGTEAFF.

The V gene is TRBV28, the J gene TRBJ1-1, with a weak D call TRBD1 (5 bases). Trimming shortened V by 6 bases and J by 2 bases, and 16 bases separated the two germline ends. This CDR3 spans 15 amino acids. Germline V gene data show CDR1 as MDHEN and CDR2 as SYDVKM. The CDR3 spells CASSTPGRKNTEAFF. The CDR3 region has the DNA TGTGCCAGCAGCACGCCGGGACGGAAAAACACTGAAGCTTTCTTT.

In its sample, this clonotype was seen many times. The V call is TRBV30, the J call TRBJ1-3; 10 nucleotides align to TRBD1. V shed 5 bases, J shed 2 bases, and the junction held 3 bases outside the gene matches. Germline CDR1 reads GTSNPN; CDR2 reads SVGIG (reference sequence). The CDR3 runs 14 residues. This CDR3 reads CAWDGTGAGNTIYF. The CDR3 DNA reads TGTGCCTGGGATGGGACAGGGGCTGGAAACACCATATATTTT.

The gene calls are TRBV7-8 and TRBJ2-1; tentative D call: TRBD2 (6 bases). V lost 5 bases to trimming and J lost 3 bases, with 17 bases between them. This CDR3 has 16 amino acids. Looked up from germline, CDR1 is SGHVS and CDR2 is FQNEAQ. CDR3: CASSPTLAEYYNEQFF. Written as DNA, the CDR3 is TGTGCCAGCAGCCCCACCTTAGCGGAGTACTACAATGAGCAGTTCTTC.

With respect to this clonotype: A much more abundant neighbour one base away suggests this may be a read error. The V gene is TRBV27, the J gene TRBJ2-5; 11 positions agree with TRBD1. The end of the DNA aligns better with TRBJ2-1, so the J call may be wrong. The length of the CDR3 is 15 residues. CDR1 and CDR2 (germline): MNHEY, SMNVEV (reference sequence). The CDR3 DNA is TGTGCCAGCAGTTTAGGACAGGGGGCTGCAGAGACCCAGTTCTTC. Its translation: CASSLGQGAAETQFF.

This clonotype was recorded a few times. The V and J genes are TRBV6-5 and TRBJ2-7; no reliable D call. CDR3 length: 15 amino acids. The germline gives CDR1 MNHEY, CDR2 SVGAGI. Trimming left V 0 bases short and J 6 bases short, with 15 bases between. This chain's CDR3 is CASSYSGGSPFEQYF. CDR3 sequence (DNA): TGTGCCAGCAGTTACTCGGGCGGAAGTCCCTTCGAGCAGTACTTC.

This clonotype was seen ten or more times. V gene TRBV28 combines with J gene TRBJ1-1; D unclear. Germline CDR1 is MDHEN and CDR2 is SYDVKM. The CDR3 spans 14 residues. V dropped 1 base and J dropped 3 bases, with 9 bases sitting between them. CDR3 sequence reads: CASSLFQEYTEAFF. For the CDR3, the DNA is TGTGCCAGCAGTTTATTTCAGGAGTACACTGAAGCTTTCTTT.

The sample holds many counts of this clonotype. This chain connects TRBV18 to TRBJ2-4; a weak D match, TRBD1 (5 bases). The CDR3 sequence is 14 residues long. Germline V CDR1 and CDR2: KGHSH, LQKENI. V was trimmed by 1 base and J by 4 bases, leaving 8 bases between them. The CDR3 protein is CASSPLDIKNIQYF. CDR3 DNA: TGTGCCAGCTCACCACTGGACATAAAAAACATTCAGTACTTC.

This clonotype was observed at least ten times. The chain has TRBV12-3 or TRBV12-4 and TRBJ2-3, with unresolved D. CDR3 length equals 14 residues. Trimming removed 1 base at V and 2 bases at J, with 7 bases between. The CDR3 DNA follows: TGTGCCAGCAGTTTAGGCAGACCCACAGATACGCAGTATTTT. Amino acids: CASSLGRPTDTQYF.

The table lists this clonotype with many counts. V is TRBV20-1 and J is TRBJ1-1, with a possible D match to TRBD1 (5 bases). From germline, CDR1 is DFQATT and CDR2 SNEGSKA (reference sequence). The CDR3 is made up of 14 amino acids. V lost 5 bases and J 1 base, leaving 14 bases between the germline ends. CDR3 in DNA: TGCAGTGCTCCAATCGGGACGGCGAACACTGAAGCTTTCTTT. Translating it yields CSAPIGTANTEAFF.